This passage covers 12 T cell receptor beta chains from one sample sequenced in a study of PD-1 blockade in classical Hodgkin lymphoma. Each patient's relapse followed autologous stem cell transplantation, and brentuximab vedotin exposure varied. TCRdb's copy holds only in-frame clones and misses some; the assay was immunoSEQ multiplex PCR. The sample lists about 84,000 clones, approximately 91% occurring once. Sample: peripheral blood mononuclear cells (PBMCs), taken at baseline. Receptor source: a human donor with classical Hodgkin lymphoma.

The chain is built from TRBV7-9 and TRBJ2-7; unclear D gene. This CDR3 contains 13 residues. CDR1 and CDR2 (germline): SEHNR, FQNEAQ (reference sequence). Trimming cost V 3 bases and J 2 bases, with 8 bases left between them. DNA for the CDR3: TGTGCCAGCAGCTTTGGACCCACCTACGAGCAGTACTTC. It yields the protein CASSFGPTYEQYF.

This clone was seen a few times. The chain combines TRBV11-2 with TRBJ1-4; no definite D call. The V gene's germline CDR1 is SGHAT and CDR2 FQNNGV. V gave up 1 base and J gave up 7 bases, with 16 bases separating them. This CDR3 spans 16 amino acids. The CDR3, as DNA: TGTGCCAGCAGCTTAGGTCCCTGGGAAGAAGGTGAAAAACTGTTTTTT. Its protein product is CASSLGPWEEGEKLFF.

This chain links TRBV30 with TRBJ2-3; the D is unclear. V lost 3 bases and J 2 bases, leaving 3 bases between the germline ends. The CDR3 covers 11 residues. CDR1 and CDR2 (germline): GTSNPN, SVGIG (reference sequence). The CDR3 sequence: CAWSVTDTQYF. The CDR3 DNA reads as TGTGCCTGGAGCGTCACAGATACGCAGTATTTT.

CDR3 protein: CASRGSGTGFYEQYF. The CDR3 DNA reads as TGTGCCAGCAGGGGTTCCGGGACAGGGTTCTACGAGCAGTACTTC. This chain uses TRBV27 with TRBJ2-7; TRBD1 matches 9 bases. V lost 6 bases to trimming and J lost 3 bases; unmatched junction nucleotides: 9. This CDR3 has 15 amino acids. Germline CDR1 is MNHEY and CDR2 is SMNVEV (reference sequence).

Worth noting for this clone: The junction departs from the called germline gene at one end, perhaps through a read error. The CDR3: CASSLSTNYGYTF. The CDR3 region has the DNA TGTGCCAGCAGCTTATCCACTAACTATGGCTACACCTTC. V gene TRBV28 combines with J gene TRBJ1-2; D is ambiguous. Germline CDR1 reads MDHEN; CDR2 reads SYDVKM. This CDR3 has 13 amino acids.

This clone was detected once. This chain connects TRBV15 to TRBJ1-2, with 9 bases lining up with TRBD1. V gave up 0 bases and J gave up 4 bases; unmatched junction bases: 6. The CDR3 consists of 16 residues. Per germline, CDR1 LNHNV and CDR2 YYDKDF (reference sequence). CDR3 nucleotides: TGTGCCACCAGCAGAGAGGGGACAGGGTTTAGCTATGGCTACACCTTC. Translated: CATSREGTGFSYGYTF.

The CDR3 nucleotides read TGTGCCAGCAGCTTGGCGGGGGACCCAGCCTACGAGCAGTACTTC. Protein product: CASSLAGDPAYEQYF. The rearrangement joins TRBV5-5 to TRBJ2-7; possibly TRBD2 for D (6 bases). This CDR3 spans 15 amino acids. The germline V gene has CDR1 SGHKS and CDR2 YYEKEE (reference sequence). The germline V and J ends were trimmed by 0 bases and 2 bases, with 12 bases remaining between them.

This rearrangement joins TRBV30 to TRBJ2-6; 9 bases map to TRBD1. The length of the CDR3 is 18 residues. Germline V CDR1 and CDR2: GTSNPN, SVGIG (reference sequence). Germline trimming cut 4 bases from V and 4 bases from J; bases unmatched to any gene: 14. In DNA form, the CDR3 reads TGTGCCTGGATGGGGTTCGGGACAGGGTTTTCCGGGGCCAACGTCCTGACTTTC. Protein: CAWMGFGTGFSGANVLTF.

The CDR3 nucleotides are TGTGCCACCAGCAGGGGAGGGACTACCTACGAGCAGTACTTC. Amino acids: CATSRGGTTYEQYF. The rearrangement joins TRBV15 to TRBJ2-7; TRBD2 agrees at 7 bases. This CDR3 is 14 amino acids long. Per germline, CDR1 LNHNV and CDR2 YYDKDF (reference sequence). V lost 3 bases to trimming and J lost 2 bases; unmatched junction nucleotides: 4.

Turning to this clone: One end of the junction fails to match germline, which may point to a read error. The gene calls are TRBV7-9 and TRBJ2-5; 7 bases are shared with TRBD2. The CDR3 contains 16 residues. Germline V gene data show CDR1 as SEHNR and CDR2 as FQNEAQ (reference sequence). This CDR3 reads CASSHRWGEGQKTQYF. Written as DNA, the CDR3 is TGTGCCAGCAGCCATCGATGGGGGGAGGGCCAAAAGACCCAGTACTTC.

The CDR3 reads CASRSDGPYEQYF. Here the CDR3 DNA reads TGTGCCAGCAGATCCGATGGGCCCTACGAGCAGTACTTC. The rearrangement uses TRBV28 and TRBJ2-7; D gene uncertain. The length of the CDR3 is 13 residues. V lost 6 bases and J lost 2, with 11 bases in between. CDR1 MDHEN and CDR2 SYDVKM come from the germline V gene. Filled out from reference TRBV28 and TRBJ2-7, the complete variable domain reads DVKVTQSSRYLVKRTGEKVFLECVQDMDHENMFWYRQDPGLGLRLIYFSYDVKMKEKGDIPEGYSVSREKKERFSLILESASTNQTSMYLCASRSDGPYEQYFGPGTRLTVT.

The gene calls are TRBV25-1 and TRBJ1-1; D unresolved. This CDR3 contains 13 residues. Germline V gene data show CDR1 as MGHDK and CDR2 as SYGVNS. V was trimmed by 3 bases and J by 4 bases, leaving 9 bases between them. This chain's CDR3 is CASSDGFSTEAFF. The CDR3 coding sequence is TGTGCCAGCAGTGATGGGTTTTCCACTGAAGCTTTCTTT.